These 12 T cell receptor beta chains came from one sample sequenced in a study of blood T cells in healthy people across ages. With a J-beta primer mix and a sample-barcoded 5' primer, a second PCR ran roughly 6 to 12 cycles. TCRdb re-called the 5' RACE reads with MiXCR, one entry per CDR3 protein. The table has about 1.6 million distinct CDR3 sequences, roughly 32% seen once. The sequencing sample was made of blood. The receptors shown here come from a woman aged 25 to 39 in good health.

This chain joins TRBV20-1 and TRBJ2-7; 15 nucleotides align to TRBD2. Per the germline V gene, CDR1 is DFQATT and CDR2 is SNEGSKA (reference sequence). This CDR3 has 15 amino acids. Germline trimming cut 3 bases from V and 6 bases from J; bases unmatched to any gene: 6. CDR3 region: CSAREGLAGGAEQYF. The CDR3 bases are TGCAGTGCTAGGGAGGGACTAGCGGGGGGTGCCGAGCAGTACTTC.

The sample holds a few counts of this clonotype. The rearrangement links TRBV20-1 to TRBJ2-7; D unclear. Trimming left V 0 bases short and J 4 bases short, with 13 bases between. The CDR3 runs 14 residues. Germline assignment: CDR1 DFQATT and CDR2 SNEGSKA (reference sequence). The CDR3 DNA is TGCAGTGCTAGAGATATGGCAGGCCGATACGAGCAGTACTTC. It specifies CSARDMAGRYEQYF.

This clonotype was seen a handful of times. CDR3 in amino acids: CAISSFPDEQYF. CDR3 DNA sequence: TGTGCCATCAGCTCATTTCCCGACGAGCAGTACTTC. V is TRBV10-3 and J is TRBJ2-7; D is unresolved. CDR1 is ENHRY, CDR2 SYGVKD, per germline. The germline V and J ends were trimmed by 6 bases and 5 bases, with 11 bases remaining between them. This CDR3 has 12 residues.

This clonotype was detected only a few times. The DNA of the CDR3 is TGTGCCAGCAGGGCCAAGGGGGGGACCCAGTACTTC. Translating gives CASRAKGGTQYF. The chain carries TRBV6-1 and TRBJ2-5; D might be TRBD1 or TRBD2, each matching 6 bases. Per the germline V gene, CDR1 is MNHNS and CDR2 is SASEGT. V was trimmed by 6 bases and J by 7 bases, leaving 12 bases between them. The CDR3 has 12 residues.

As concerns this clonotype: At one end the junction does not follow the germline gene, possibly because of a read error. The rearrangement uses TRBV5-1 and TRBJ2-1; TRBD2 agrees at 10 bases. The CDR3 runs to 17 residues. CDR1 and CDR2 from the germline V gene are SGHRS and YFSETQ. This CDR3 reads CASRLGLAGDPYDEQFF. For the CDR3, the DNA is TGCGCCAGCAGACTCGGCCTAGCGGGGGACCCCTACGATGAGCAGTTCTTC.

There are a few counts of this clonotype. This chain uses TRBV20-1 with TRBJ2-7, with 16 bases aligning to TRBD2. Germline trimming cut 4 bases from V and 6 bases from J; bases unmatched to any gene: 6. The CDR3 spans 15 residues. The V gene's germline CDR1 is DFQATT and CDR2 SNEGSKA (reference sequence). The CDR3 reads CSATKGTSGRGEQYF. CDR3 in DNA: TGCAGTGCTACAAAGGGGACTAGCGGGAGGGGCGAGCAGTACTTC.

This clonotype turned up a few times. The chain recombines TRBV7-2 with TRBJ2-4, with D perhaps TRBD2 (6 bases). In germline, CDR1 is SGHTA, CDR2 FQGNSA. The CDR3 length is 14 residues. V was shortened by 6 bases and J by 4 bases, with 13 bases between the two germline ends. CDR3 sequence reads: CASRAAGRKNIQYF. The CDR3 DNA follows: TGTGCCAGCAGAGCCGCGGGACGGAAAAACATTCAGTACTTC.

The V call is TRBV12-3 or TRBV12-4, the J call TRBJ2-3, with D uncertain. This CDR3 has 15 residues. Trimming removed 2 bases at V and 4 bases at J, with 13 bases between. The CDR3: CASSLISGFADTQYF. The CDR3 DNA sequence: TGTGCCAGCAGTTTAATTTCGGGCTTCGCAGATACGCAGTATTTT.

The table lists this clonotype with a few counts. This chain links TRBV7-9 with TRBJ1-2; TRBD1 might be the D (6 bases). Per germline, CDR1 SEHNR and CDR2 FQNEAQ (reference sequence). This CDR3 is 14 amino acids long. Trimming left V 5 bases short and J 3 bases short, with 13 bases between. DNA of the CDR3: TGTGCCAGCAGCCCCCGGGGGCGAGACTATGGCTACACCTTC. Residues: CASSPRGRDYGYTF.

This sequence joins TRBV7-3 and TRBJ2-1; D call uncertain. CDR1 and CDR2 from the germline V gene are SGHTA and FQGTGA. The CDR3 runs 12 residues. Trimming took off 2 bases at V and 9 bases at J, with 8 bases between the two ends. CDR3 bases: TGTGCCAGCAGCTTAGGGAAAGGTGAGCAGTTCTTC. Translating gives CASSLGKGEQFF.

This clonotype was seen a few times. The rearrangement joins TRBV2 to TRBJ2-1, with D perhaps TRBD2 (6 bases). CDR3 size: 13 residues. Per the germline V gene, CDR1 is SNHLY and CDR2 is FYNNEI. V was clipped by 9 bases and J by 0 bases, with 9 bases between them. The CDR3 protein is CASLADSYNEQFF. CDR3 in DNA: TGTGCCAGTTTAGCGGACTCCTACAATGAGCAGTTCTTC.

V is TRBV27 and J is TRBJ2-1, with 10 bases identical to TRBD1. The DNA matches TRBJ2-7 better at its end, which makes the J call doubtful. The CDR3 extends over 13 amino acids. In germline, CDR1 is MNHEY, CDR2 SMNVEV (reference sequence). The DNA of the CDR3 is TGTGCCACAGGACAGGGGGGTTACAATGAGCAGTACTTC. This codes for CATGQGGYNEQYF.